The present entry profiles one T cell receptor (beta chain) with its context. Samples underwent the assay at deep level. The repertoire was sequenced with immunoSEQ multiplex PCR; TCRdb's copy has only in-frame clones and lacks some. The table has some 2,000,000 clones, just under 95% seen once. Per germline, CDR1 GTSNPN and CDR2 SVGIG (reference sequence). CDR3 length equals 15 residues. The V segment lost 4 bases and the J segment 2 bases; nucleotides outside the gene matches: 9. The data were taken from a study of shared clonotypes between healthy human individuals. The naive CD8 subset, CD45RO-negative cells positively selected for CCR7, excluded terminally differentiated effector memory CD45RA+ cells.

Sequencing was performed on naive CD8+ T cells sorted from blood. This TCR was recovered from a man aged 18 to 30 in good health. This sequence joins TRBV30 and TRBJ2-3; TRBD2 matches 7 bases. The CDR3 DNA reads TGTGCCTGGAAGGGACTACAAACCTCCACAGATACGCAGTATTTT. Translated, it gives CAWKGLQTSTDTQYF.